The clone carrying this TCR beta chain was detected only once. Its antigen is not identified. The sample belongs to a study of Graves' ophthalmopathy and Graves' hyperthyroidism. RNA transcripts served as template for amplifying TCR beta CDR3 sequences. First-round RT-PCR relied on HTBI primers, and a second-round multiplex PCR came next. TCRdb passed the multiplex PCR reads through MiXCR, listing each CDR3 protein once. The data show over a million distinct CDR3 sequences, less than 45% seen once. Trimming cost V 4 bases and J 3 bases; bases outside gene matches: 6. From germline, CDR1 is SGHAT and CDR2 FQNNGV. The CDR3 has 14 residues. Study findings and constraints: Ophthalmopathy progression cases were predicted by the model with approximately 66% sensitivity and 72% to 85% specificity.

The TCR was taken from an adult man with Graves' hyperthyroidism. The material sequenced was peripheral blood or thyroid tissue (not recorded which). The chain couples TRBV11-2 to TRBJ2-7, with 7 nucleotides matching TRBD1. CDR3 DNA sequence: TGTGCCAGCAGCTGGAGGACAGGCCACTACGAGCAGTACTTC. As protein: CASSWRTGHYEQYF. The variable domain in full, with the rest retrieved from reference TRBV11-2 and TRBJ2-7, is EAGVAQSPRYKIIEKRQSVAFWCNPISGHATLYWYQQILGQGPKLLIQFQNNGVVDDSQLPKDRFSAERLKGVDSTLKIQPAKLEDSAVYLCASSWRTGHYEQYFGPGTRLTVT.